These T cell receptor beta chains were read from a single sample in a study of shared clonotypes between healthy human individuals. Only in-frame clones appear in the TCRdb table, and some are missing; sequencing was by immunoSEQ multiplex PCR. The sample records 2 million to 3 million clones, 80% to 95% being singletons. The sample consisted of naive CD4+ T cells from PBMCs. Receptors were obtained from a man younger than 30 in good health. Some clones in this sample may be carry-over from other donors' samples. The CDR3 runs from the conserved cysteine through the conserved F or W. A D gene is named only where the DNA matches it firmly. Not all rows give a size; the values are once, few, many and, for expanded clones, a class.

TRBV6-5	TRBJ2-6	NA	NA	CASRNSGANVLTF	TGTGCCAGCCGCAACTCTGGGGCCAACGTCCTGACTTTC
TRBV27	TRBJ1-5	NA	NA	CASSYSGNQPQHF	TGTGCCAGCAGCTACAGCGGCAATCAGCCCCAGCATTTT
TRBV18	TRBJ2-5	NA	TRBD2	CASSPNPSGSRTETQYF	TGTGCCAGCTCACCAAATCCTAGCGGGAGCCGTACAGAGACCCAGTACTTC
TRBV28	TRBJ1-6	NA	NA	CASAQGQSRSPLHF	TGTGCCAGCGCGCAGGGGCAAAGTAGATCACCCCTCCACTTT
TRBV7-3	TRBJ1-1	NA	NA	CASSLPEGTAFF	TGTGCCAGCAGCTTACCTGAGGGCACGGCTTTCTTT
TRBV5-1	TRBJ1-1	NA	TRBD1	CASSPGTGGLNTEAFF	TGCGCCAGCAGCCCCGGGACAGGGGGTTTGAACACTGAAGCTTTCTTT
TRBV5-1	TRBJ2-3	NA	NA	CASSLGPTDTQYF	TGCGCCAGCAGCCTAGGACCCACAGATACGCAGTATTTT
TRBV27	TRBJ2-1	NA	NA	CASRQQVWEQQFF	TGTGCCAGCAGACAACAGGTGTGGGAACAGCAGTTCTTC
TRBV28	TRBJ1-1	NA	NA	CASSPRPGYTEAFF	TGTGCCAGCAGTCCGCGACCGGGGTACACTGAAGCTTTCTTT
TRBV7-2	TRBJ2-1	NA	NA	CASSLVWGPYNEQFF	TGTGCCAGCAGCTTAGTATGGGGACCATACAATGAGCAGTTCTTC
TRBV7-7	TRBJ1-5	NA	NA	CASSSGYNQPQHF	TGTGCCAGCAGCTCCGGATACAATCAGCCCCAGCATTTT
TRBV18	TRBJ2-5	NA	NA	CASSPDGRQETQYF	TGTGCCAGCTCACCTGATGGGCGCCAAGAGACCCAGTACTTC
TRBV5-1	TRBJ1-1	NA	TRBD1	CASSSAPGTANTEAFF	TGCGCCAGCAGCTCAGCCCCCGGGACAGCCAACACTGAAGCTTTCTTT
TRBV7-2	TRBJ1-1	few	NA	CASSPGTANTEAFF	TGTGCCAGCAGCCCTGGGACGGCGAACACTGAAGCTTTCTTT
TRBV29-1	TRBJ1-2	NA	TRBD1	CSVEASGGQGGGYTF	TGCAGCGTTGAAGCGTCTGGGGGACAGGGAGGAGGCTACACCTTC
TRBV7-2	TRBJ2-6	NA	NA	CASSRGGSEGANVLTF	TGTGCCAGCAGTCGTGGTGGCTCCGAGGGGGCCAACGTCCTGACTTTC
TRBV6-1	TRBJ1-5	NA	TRBD1	CASSQTGVGQPQHF	TGTGCCAGCAGCCAGACAGGGGTGGGACAGCCCCAGCATTTT
TRBV10-3	TRBJ2-2	NA	TRBD1	CAISENRGNTGELFF	TGTGCCATCAGTGAAAACAGGGGAAACACCGGGGAGCTGTTTTTT
TRBV28	TRBJ1-2	few	NA	CASFPPSRAYGYTF	TGTGCCAGCTTCCCCCCGTCCAGGGCGTATGGCTACACCTTC
TRBV19	TRBJ2-2	NA	NA	CASRRTETGELFF	TGTGCCAGTAGGCGAACCGAAACCGGGGAGCTGTTTTTT
TRBV7-3	TRBJ2-3	NA	TRBD1	CASSLQGQGGTDTQYF	TGTGCCAGCAGCTTACAGGGCCAGGGGGGCACAGATACGCAGTATTTT
TRBV21-1	TRBJ2-5	once	NA	CASRIEGAETQYF	TGTGCCAGCAGGATAGAGGGAGCAGAGACCCAGTACTTC
TRBV18	TRBJ2-1	NA	NA	CASSPILGNEQFF	TGTGCCAGCTCACCTATCCTAGGAAATGAGCAGTTCTTC
TRBV7-5	TRBJ2-7	NA	NA	CVRSQIAPTYEQYF	TGTGTCAGAAGCCAGATAGCGCCAACCTACGAGCAGTACTTC
TRBV6-4	TRBJ2-2	NA	NA	CASSEFRVENTGELFF	TGTGCCAGCAGTGAGTTCAGGGTGGAGAACACCGGGGAGCTGTTTTTT
TRBV7-3	TRBJ2-2	NA	NA	CASSSQGGNGELFF	TGTGCCAGCAGCTCCCAAGGGGGGAACGGGGAGCTGTTTTTT
TRBV14	TRBJ2-3	NA	NA	CASSQGWGDTQYF	TGTGCCAGCAGCCAAGGTTGGGGGGATACGCAGTATTTT
TRBV27	TRBJ1-2	NA	NA	CASSVAGRANYGYTF	TGTGCCAGCAGCGTAGCGGGGAGGGCTAACTATGGCTACACCTTC
TRBV4-3	TRBJ2-5	NA	NA	CASSQSGTTQETQYF	TGCGCCAGCAGCCAATCCGGGACAACCCAAGAGACCCAGTACTTC
TRBV5-1	TRBJ2-5	NA	TRBD2	CASSPLTSGRAETQYF	TGCGCCAGCAGCCCCCTAACTAGCGGGAGGGCGGAGACCCAGTACTTC
TRBV5-6	TRBJ2-1	NA	NA	CASSLDRYNEQFF	TGTGCCAGCAGCTTGGATCGGTACAATGAGCAGTTCTTC
TRBV27	TRBJ2-2	NA	NA	CASSLRRTGELFF	TGTGCCAGCAGTTTAAGGCGCACCGGGGAGCTGTTTTTT
TRBV19	TRBJ2-6	NA	NA	CASNPLNSGANVLTF	TGTGCCAGTAACCCGTTGAACTCTGGGGCCAACGTCCTGACTTTC
TRBV5-1	TRBJ2-1	NA	NA	CASTTRGRVIAYNEQFF	TGCGCCAGCACCACGAGGGGCAGGGTCATAGCCTACAATGAGCAGTTCTTC
TRBV10-3	TRBJ2-7	NA	NA	CAISESPGDAYEQYF	TGTGCCATCAGTGAGTCTCCGGGAGACGCTTACGAGCAGTACTTC
TRBV27	TRBJ2-7	NA	NA	CASSLRVGYEQYF	TGTGCCAGCAGTTTAAGGGTCGGCTACGAGCAGTACTTC
TRBV18	TRBJ1-1	NA	NA	CASSPPLSAEVNTEAFF	TGTGCCAGCTCACCACCTCTCTCGGCGGAGGTGAACACTGAAGCTTTCTTT
TRBV7-9	TRBJ2-7	NA	TRBD2	CASSFGTSGYEQYF	TGTGCCAGCAGCTTCGGGACTAGCGGCTACGAGCAGTACTTC
TRBV7-3	TRBJ2-2	NA	NA	CASSYRAGELFF	TGTGCCAGCAGCTACAGAGCCGGGGAGCTGTTTTTT
TRBV9	TRBJ1-1	NA	NA	CASSVDRGLNTEAFF	TGTGCCAGCAGCGTAGATCGGGGCCTGAACACTGAAGCTTTCTTT
TRBV27	TRBJ1-2	once	TRBD1	CASSRGRFPPNYGYTF	TGTGCCAGCAGCAGGGGGCGCTTCCCCCCGAACTATGGCTACACCTTC
TRBV5-1	TRBJ1-5	once	NA	CASSLEQGGGNQPQHF	TGCGCCAGCAGCTTGGAACAGGGCGGGGGCAATCAGCCCCAGCATTTT
TRBV2	TRBJ1-1	NA	TRBD1	CASSQQGADTEAFF	TGTGCCAGCAGCCAGCAGGGGGCGGATACTGAAGCTTTCTTT
TRBV28	TRBJ1-6	NA	NA	CASWGPDSPLHF	TGTGCCAGCTGGGGGCCGGATTCACCCCTCCACTTT
TRBV11-1	TRBJ2-1	NA	TRBD2	CASSLVTSGGRREQFF	TGTGCCAGCAGCTTAGTAACTAGCGGGGGCCGGCGTGAGCAGTTCTTC
TRBV9	TRBJ2-7	NA	TRBD2	CASSVGGGAGAYEQYF	TGTGCCAGCAGCGTGGGTGGTGGAGCGGGAGCCTACGAGCAGTACTTC
TRBV6-5	TRBJ2-5	NA	TRBD2	CASSSLAGGIETQYF	TGTGCCAGCAGTAGTCTAGCGGGAGGGATAGAGACCCAGTACTTC
TRBV7-2	TRBJ1-4	once	NA	CASSLVSVTNEKLFF	TGTGCCAGCAGCTTAGTTTCGGTGACTAATGAAAAACTGTTTTTT
TRBV6-1	TRBJ1-1	NA	NA	CASRVNSVNTEAFF	TGTGCCAGCAGGGTGAATTCAGTGAACACTGAAGCTTTCTTT
TRBV29-1	TRBJ2-5	NA	NA	CSVQDPTTGETQYF	TGCAGCGTACAGGATCCTACAACGGGAGAGACCCAGTACTTC
TRBV7-9	TRBJ1-1	NA	TRBD1	CASSLEGQSQAFF	TGTGCCAGCAGCTTAGAGGGACAGAGTCAAGCTTTCTTT
TRBV7-8	TRBJ2-1	NA	NA	CASSLEWDNEQFF	TGTGCCAGCAGCTTAGAATGGGACAATGAGCAGTTCTTC
TRBV5-6	TRBJ1-4	NA	NA	CASSGGLATNEKLFF	TGTGCCAGCAGCGGGGGCCTCGCAACTAATGAAAAACTGTTTTTT
TRBV6-1	TRBJ1-5	NA	NA	CASSDEGGGLPQHF	TGTGCCAGCAGTGATGAAGGGGGTGGTTTGCCCCAGCATTTT